A selection of T cell receptor beta chains follows, all from one sample in a study of persistence of HIV-infected CD4 T cells. These receptors have no known antigen. Profiled with immunoSEQ multiplex PCR; TCRdb holds only in-frame clones, not every one. The sample has 45,000 or so clones; 70% to 90% are singletons. Sequenced here: CD4+ T cells sorted from PBMCs after approximately 19-hour stimulation, sampled from a patient who received antiretroviral therapy. Source of these receptors: an adult woman with HIV who was CMV-seropositive. Each CDR3 is given with its conserved first and last residue. D genes are given only for firm matches. Only part of the rows carry a size: once, few, many, or a class if the clone is expanded.

length: 14
V: TRBV2
D: NA
J: TRBJ1-1
size: NA
DNA: TGTGCCAGCAGCGGTGGAGGGAGCAACACTGAAGCTTTCTTT
CDR3: CASSGGGSNTEAFF

length: 14
V: TRBV28
D: NA
J: TRBJ1-1
size: NA
DNA: TGTGCCAGCAGCCCAGGGGTTTTGAACACTGAAGCTTTCTTT
CDR3: CASSPGVLNTEAFF

length: 14
V: TRBV18
D: NA
J: TRBJ2-7
size: NA
DNA: TGTGCCAGCTCACCACGATCAGTTCTTAATGAGCAGTACTTC
CDR3: CASSPRSVLNEQYF

length: 13
V: TRBV13
D: NA
J: TRBJ2-5
size: NA
DNA: TGTGCCAGCAGCTTGTGGGGAATGCAGACCCAGTACTTC
CDR3: CASSLWGMQTQYF

length: 16
V: TRBV19
D: TRBD2
J: TRBJ2-3
size: NA
DNA: TGTGCCAGTAGTAGGCTAGCGGGAGGAATCACAGATACGCAGTATTTT
CDR3: CASSRLAGGITDTQYF

length: 14
V: TRBV7-2
D: NA
J: TRBJ1-1
size: NA
DNA: TGTGCCAGCAGCTTTAATACAGGGAACACTGAAGCTTTCTTT
CDR3: CASSFNTGNTEAFF

length: 18
V: TRBV9
D: TRBD1
J: TRBJ1-2
size: NA
DNA: TGTGCCAGCAGCGTAGGGCACGGGACAGGGGGTCTTAACTATGGCTACACCTTC
CDR3: CASSVGHGTGGLNYGYTF

length: 15
V: TRBV24-1
D: NA
J: TRBJ1-1
size: NA
DNA: TGTGCCACCAGTGCCGCCGATAGGGACAACACTGAAGCTTTCTTT
CDR3: CATSAADRDNTEAFF

length: 13
V: TRBV10-3
D: TRBD1
J: TRBJ1-2
size: NA
DNA: TGTGCCATCGGGGGGACAGGGTATAGTGGCTACACCTTC
CDR3: CAIGGTGYSGYTF

length: 15
V: TRBV28
D: NA
J: TRBJ2-6
size: NA
DNA: TGTGCCAGCAGTTCCCCAGGGGCTGGGGCCAACGTCCTGACTTTC
CDR3: CASSSPGAGANVLTF

length: 10
V: TRBV29-1
D: NA
J: TRBJ1-4
size: NA
DNA: TGCAGCGTTCTGGGAGAAAAACTGTTTTTT
CDR3: CSVLGEKLFF

length: 13
V: TRBV3-1/TRBV3-2
D: NA
J: TRBJ2-3
size: NA
DNA: TGTGCCAGCAGCCTCCGGGGGCCGGATACGCAGTATTTT
CDR3: CASSLRGPDTQYF

length: 12
V: TRBV19
D: NA
J: TRBJ1-6
size: NA
DNA: TGTGCCAGTAGTATGGGGGTTTCACCCCTCCACTTT
CDR3: CASSMGVSPLHF

length: 17
V: TRBV6-4
D: TRBD1
J: TRBJ1-1
size: NA
DNA: TGTGCCAGCAGTGTTTCCGGGACAGGGGCCGAGAACACTGAAGCTTTCTTT
CDR3: CASSVSGTGAENTEAFF

length: 15
V: TRBV4-3
D: TRBD1
J: TRBJ1-4
size: NA
DNA: TGCGCCAGCAGCCAAGAAGGGACAGGGAACGAAAAACTGTTTTTT
CDR3: CASSQEGTGNEKLFF

length: 12
V: TRBV7-2
D: NA
J: TRBJ1-4
size: NA
DNA: TGTGCCAGCAGTTTAATGGCAGACAGACTGTTTTTT
CDR3: CASSLMADRLFF

length: 18
V: TRBV4-3
D: NA
J: TRBJ1-5
size: few
DNA: TGCGCCAGCAGCCAAGATTACGGCGGGGGGAATAGCAATCAGCCCCAGCATTTT
CDR3: CASSQDYGGGNSNQPQHF

length: 15
V: TRBV3-1/TRBV3-2
D: NA
J: TRBJ2-7
size: NA
DNA: TGTGCCAGCAGCCGGGGACCGGGTCCAGAGGGGGAGCAGTACTTC
CDR3: CASSRGPGPEGEQYF

length: 16
V: TRBV6-5
D: NA
J: TRBJ2-3
size: NA
DNA: TGTGCCAGCAGTTGGAACGGACGCACTAGCACAGATACGCAGTATTTT
CDR3: CASSWNGRTSTDTQYF

length: 14
V: TRBV3-1/TRBV3-2
D: NA
J: TRBJ1-2
size: NA
DNA: TGTGCCAGCAGCCCAGCACCGGGCGAGTATGGCTACACCTTC
CDR3: CASSPAPGEYGYTF

length: 13
V: TRBV12-3/TRBV12-4
D: NA
J: TRBJ2-2
size: NA
DNA: TGTGCCAGCAGGGGATCGGGGACCGGGGAGCTGTTTTTT
CDR3: CASRGSGTGELFF

length: 15
V: TRBV18
D: NA
J: TRBJ1-1
size: NA
DNA: TGTGCCAGCTCACCCCAATGGGGAATGAACACTGAAGCTTTCTTT
CDR3: CASSPQWGMNTEAFF

length: 15
V: TRBV19
D: NA
J: TRBJ2-1
size: NA
DNA: TGTGCCAGTAGTATTGGAGGGGCCCAGGGCTATGAGCAGTTCTTC
CDR3: CASSIGGAQGYEQFF

length: 16
V: TRBV7-3
D: NA
J: TRBJ2-2
size: NA
DNA: TGTGCCAGCAGCCCTTACGGGGGACAAAACACCGAGGAGCTGTTTTTT
CDR3: CASSPYGGQNTEELFF

length: 13
V: TRBV5-1
D: NA
J: TRBJ1-1
size: NA
DNA: TGCGCCAGCAGCGCCAATTTGCGAACAGGAGCTTTCTTT
CDR3: CASSANLRTGAFF

length: 14
V: TRBV19
D: NA
J: TRBJ1-1
size: NA
DNA: TGTGCCAGTAGTATCGCGGGGGGGAACACTGAAGCTTTCTTT
CDR3: CASSIAGGNTEAFF

length: 15
V: TRBV6-5
D: TRBD1
J: TRBJ1-2
size: NA
DNA: TGTGCCAGCAGTTACTCAAGGGGGCGTGAGGATGGCTACACCTTC
CDR3: CASSYSRGREDGYTF

length: 14
V: TRBV7-2
D: NA
J: TRBJ1-2
size: NA
DNA: TGTGCCAGCAGCTTAGGATGGGACTTCTATGGCTACACCTTC
CDR3: CASSLGWDFYGYTF

length: 15
V: TRBV7-2
D: TRBD1
J: TRBJ2-3
size: NA
DNA: TGTGCCAGCAGCGACGGGACAGGGCGCACAGATACGCAGTATTTT
CDR3: CASSDGTGRTDTQYF